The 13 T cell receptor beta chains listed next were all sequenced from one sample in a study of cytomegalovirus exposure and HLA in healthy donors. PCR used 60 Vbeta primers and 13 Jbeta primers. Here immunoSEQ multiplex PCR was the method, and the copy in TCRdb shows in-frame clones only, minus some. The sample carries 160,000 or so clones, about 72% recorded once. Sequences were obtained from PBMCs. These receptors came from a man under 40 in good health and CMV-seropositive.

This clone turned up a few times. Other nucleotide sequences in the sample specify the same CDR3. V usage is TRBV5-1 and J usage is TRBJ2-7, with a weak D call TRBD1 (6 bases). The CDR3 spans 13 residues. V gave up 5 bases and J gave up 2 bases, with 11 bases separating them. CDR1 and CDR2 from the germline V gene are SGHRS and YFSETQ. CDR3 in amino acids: CASSPGQTYEQYF. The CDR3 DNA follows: TGCGCCAGCAGTCCAGGACAGACCTACGAGCAGTACTTC.

The CDR3 bases are TGTGCCAGCAGTTTATCCCACTCTGGGGCCAACGTCCTGACTTTC. This gives the protein CASSLSHSGANVLTF. V and J are TRBV27 and TRBJ2-6, with no clear D. CDR1 MNHEY and CDR2 SMNVEV come from the germline V gene (reference sequence). V was clipped by 0 bases and J by 0 bases, with 3 bases between them. This CDR3 has 15 residues.

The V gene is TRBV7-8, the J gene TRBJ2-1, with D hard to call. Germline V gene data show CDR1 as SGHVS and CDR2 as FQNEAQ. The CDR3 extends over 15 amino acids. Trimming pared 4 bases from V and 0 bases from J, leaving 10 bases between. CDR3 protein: CASSYVADSYNEQFF. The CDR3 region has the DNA TGTGCCAGCAGCTATGTGGCGGACTCCTACAATGAGCAGTTCTTC.

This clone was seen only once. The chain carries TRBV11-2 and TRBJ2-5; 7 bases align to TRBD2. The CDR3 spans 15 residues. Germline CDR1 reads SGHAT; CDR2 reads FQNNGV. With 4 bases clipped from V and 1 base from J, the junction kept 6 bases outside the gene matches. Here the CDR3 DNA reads TGTGCCAGCAGCTATACCGGGACTACCCAAGAGACCCAGTACTTC. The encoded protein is CASSYTGTTQETQYF.

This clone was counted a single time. CDR3 nucleotide sequence: TGTGCCAGCAGCCGGTCGGGGGGAGCTGAAGCTTTCTTT. It specifies CASSRSGGAEAFF. The chain recombines TRBV7-9 with TRBJ1-1; weak D call: TRBD1 (5 bases). This CDR3 comprises 13 residues. Trimming stripped 5 bases from V and 6 bases from J, with 13 bases between. The germline gives CDR1 SEHNR, CDR2 FQNEAQ (reference sequence).

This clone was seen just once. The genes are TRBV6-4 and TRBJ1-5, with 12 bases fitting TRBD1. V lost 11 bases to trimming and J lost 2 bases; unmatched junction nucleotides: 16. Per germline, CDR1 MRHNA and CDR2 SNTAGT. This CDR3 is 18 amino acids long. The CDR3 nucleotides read TGTGCCGGGCCGGGACAGGGGGCTCCCCGGGACGGCAATCAGCCCCAGCATTTT. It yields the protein CAGPGQGAPRDGNQPQHF.

The CDR3 loop reads CSVEDAPSGGADTQYF. The CDR3 DNA is TGCAGCGTTGAAGATGCTCCTAGCGGGGGGGCAGATACGCAGTATTTT. The chain recombines TRBV29-1 with TRBJ2-3, with TRBD2 identical over 12 bases. With V trimmed by 0 bases and J by 4 bases, 5 bases remained unmatched. Germline V CDR1 and CDR2: SQVTM, ANQGSEA. This CDR3 is built from 16 residues.

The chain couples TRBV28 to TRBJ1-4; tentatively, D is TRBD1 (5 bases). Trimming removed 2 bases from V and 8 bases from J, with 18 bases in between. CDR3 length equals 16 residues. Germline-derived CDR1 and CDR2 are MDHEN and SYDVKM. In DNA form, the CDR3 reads TGTGCCAGCAGTTTAGGTTCGACAGCAATCCACGAAAAACTGTTTTTT. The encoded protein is CASSLGSTAIHEKLFF. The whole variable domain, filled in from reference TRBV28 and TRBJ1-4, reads DVKVTQSSRYLVKRTGEKVFLECVQDMDHENMFWYRQDPGLGLRLIYFSYDVKMKEKGDIPEGYSVSREKKERFSLILESASTNQTSMYLCASSLGSTAIHEKLFFGSGTQLSVL.

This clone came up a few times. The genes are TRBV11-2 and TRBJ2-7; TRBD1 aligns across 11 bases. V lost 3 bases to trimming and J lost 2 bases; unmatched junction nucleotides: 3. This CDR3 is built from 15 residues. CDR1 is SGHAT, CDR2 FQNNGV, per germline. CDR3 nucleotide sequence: TGTGCCAGCAGCTTTACGGGACAGGGGGCCTACGAGCAGTACTTC. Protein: CASSFTGQGAYEQYF.

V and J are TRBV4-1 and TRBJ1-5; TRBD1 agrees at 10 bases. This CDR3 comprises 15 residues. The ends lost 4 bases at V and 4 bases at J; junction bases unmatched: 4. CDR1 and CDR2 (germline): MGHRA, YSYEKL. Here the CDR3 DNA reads TGCGCCAGCAGCCTTACGGGACAGGGGAATCAGCCCCAGCATTTT. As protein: CASSLTGQGNQPQHF.

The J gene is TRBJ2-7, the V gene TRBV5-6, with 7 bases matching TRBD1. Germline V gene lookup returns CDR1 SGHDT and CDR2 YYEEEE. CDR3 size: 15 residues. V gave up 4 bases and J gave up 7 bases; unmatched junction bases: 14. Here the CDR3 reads CASSIKGQAVGEQYF. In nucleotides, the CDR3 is TGTGCCAGCAGCATAAAAGGACAGGCCGTCGGGGAGCAGTACTTC.

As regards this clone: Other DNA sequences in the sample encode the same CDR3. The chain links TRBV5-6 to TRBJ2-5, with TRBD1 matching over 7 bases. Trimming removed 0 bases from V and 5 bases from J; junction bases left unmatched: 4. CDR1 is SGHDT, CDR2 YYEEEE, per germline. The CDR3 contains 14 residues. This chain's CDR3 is CASSLATGAETQYF. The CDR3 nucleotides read TGTGCCAGCAGCTTGGCCACAGGGGCTGAGACCCAGTACTTC.

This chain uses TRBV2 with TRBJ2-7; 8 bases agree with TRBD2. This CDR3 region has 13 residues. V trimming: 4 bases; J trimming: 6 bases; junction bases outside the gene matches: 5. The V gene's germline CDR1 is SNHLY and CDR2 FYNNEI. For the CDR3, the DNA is TGTGCCAGCAGTGGGCTAGCGGGCGCCGAGCAGTACTTC. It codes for CASSGLAGAEQYF.